This T cell receptor (beta chain) was observed in a study of blood T cell repertoires in COVID-19 (dated by TCRdb to the early 2020s). About the full investigation: Samples covering the acute and convalescent phases of COVID-19 were provided by collaborators in the United States, Italy and Spain. The material from the prospective study consisted of cDNA or gDNA derived from T cells, B-cell-depleted T cells, or PBMCs. Where available, HLA class I and class II types were obtained from metadata supplied by the sample provider rather than from assay-based typing. Samples came from the ongoing ImmuneRACE study (first 160 participants) plus 1,254 subjects from 6 global collaborators. The dataset comprised deeply sampled blood TCRbeta repertoires from subjects exposed to, actively infected with, or recovered from COVID-19. A freely available public database, intended as a resource for researchers studying the immune response to SARS-CoV-2, is where the repertoires were released. A de-identified subject ID, COVID-19 status, age in years and sex were almost always included in the sample metadata.

Points the paper makes about the study in general: Clinical and demographic metadata were provided uncurated, with the amount varying by source and participant.

Whole blood was collected in K2EDTA tubes by collaborating institutions according to the institutions' own protocols. For TCRbeta analysis, collaborator samples were shipped as frozen whole blood, as isolated PBMCs, or as DNA extracted from either sample type. V sheds 2 bases and J sheds 3 bases, leaving 14 bases between their ends. CDR3 length: 15 amino acids, cysteine to phenylalanine. The entry retains the CDR3 DNA only, 45 bases that are in frame from base 1. The germline V gene encodes CDR1 MNHNY and CDR2 SVGAGI (reference sequence). The immunoSEQ Assay, a bias-controlled multiplex PCR, was used to amplify TCRbeta CDR3 regions from genomic DNA. Per the authors' processing: Within the assay, amplification of reference gene primers was used to estimate how many nucleated cells each sample contained. To quantify the absolute abundance of each unique TCRbeta CDR3 rearrangement, sequence reads were collapsed and filtered. For each sample, productive Simpson clonality was calculated as the square root of Simpson's diversity index across productive rearrangements. This immuneACCESS table, as held by TCRdb, lists in-frame sequences with V and J called but not all clones. Of the missing ones, under half trace to an unresolved V gene in checked studies; the others have no known cause. V and J calls and clone size are those listed in that table; D and trimming were worked out from the DNA. In this sample the table shows roughly 110,000 clones, 75% to 90% of which occur a single time. The ten largest clonotypes hold about 13% of the sample.

In regard to this clone: Which antigen it targets is not known. Base qualities are not at hand, and no much larger clone is one base apart.

The sequence derives from a human donor in a cohort sampled during active COVID-19. Recombination connected TRBV6-6 to TRBJ2-7, and possibly TRBD1, on 6 matching bases. Sequenced material: peripheral blood. The DNA sequence reads TGTGCCAGCAGTTACACACGCAGGGGCAACTACGAGCAGTACTTC. This encodes CASSYTRRGNYEQYF.